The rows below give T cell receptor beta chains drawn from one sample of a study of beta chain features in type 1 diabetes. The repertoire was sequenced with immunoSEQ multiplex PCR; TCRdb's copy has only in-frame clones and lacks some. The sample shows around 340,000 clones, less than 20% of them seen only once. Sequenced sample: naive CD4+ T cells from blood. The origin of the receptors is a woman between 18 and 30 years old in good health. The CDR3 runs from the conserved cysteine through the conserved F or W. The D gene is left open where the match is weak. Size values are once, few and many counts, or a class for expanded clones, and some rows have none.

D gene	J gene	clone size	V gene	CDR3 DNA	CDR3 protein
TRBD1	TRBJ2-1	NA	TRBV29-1	TGCAGCGTTGAAAGGACAGGAGAGGCGAATGAGCAGTTCTTC	CSVERTGEANEQFF
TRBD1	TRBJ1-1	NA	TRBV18	TGTGCCAGCTCACCACTATTCGGGACAGGGGCCACTGAAGCTTTCTTT	CASSPLFGTGATEAFF
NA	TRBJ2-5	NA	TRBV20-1	TGCAGTGCTAGATCGGAGACCCAGTACTTC	CSARSETQYF
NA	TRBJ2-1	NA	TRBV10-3	TGTGCCACAGCCAGGGGGGACTACAATGAGCAGTTCTTC	CATARGDYNEQFF
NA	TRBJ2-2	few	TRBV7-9	TGTGCCTGCCCGGGTGGGGGGACTAACACCGGGGAGCTGTTTTTT	CACPGGGTNTGELFF
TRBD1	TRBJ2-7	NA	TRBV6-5	TGTGCCAGCAGTTACCCGGGACAGGGTTTGATTAAGCAGTACTTC	CASSYPGQGLIKQYF
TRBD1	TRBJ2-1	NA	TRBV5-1	TGCGCCAGCAGCCCCGGGACAGGGCTCAATGAGCAGTTCTTC	CASSPGTGLNEQFF
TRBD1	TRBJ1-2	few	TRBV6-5	TGTGCCAGCAGTACCCGGGACAGGGGGAGAGATGGCTACACCTTC	CASSTRDRGRDGYTF
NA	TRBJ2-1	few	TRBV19	TGTGCCAGTAGTGTGCTACAGGGAGATGAGCAGTTCTTC	CASSVLQGDEQFF
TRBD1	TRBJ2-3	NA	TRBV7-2	TGTGCCAGCAGCCCAGACAGGGCGGGCGCAGATACGCAGTATTTT	CASSPDRAGADTQYF
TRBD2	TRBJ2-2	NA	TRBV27	TGTGCCAGCAGTTCCCTAGCGGGAGGCACCGGGGAGCTGTTTTTT	CASSSLAGGTGELFF
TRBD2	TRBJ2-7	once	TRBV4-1	TGCGCCAGCAGCCAACCAGCGGGGGGTTCCTACGAGCAGTACTTC	CASSQPAGGSYEQYF
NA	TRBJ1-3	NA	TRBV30	TGTGCCTGGAGTGGGACTAACACCATATATTTT	CAWSGTNTIYF
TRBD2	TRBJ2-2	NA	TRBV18	TGTGCCAGCTCACCACCGGGGACTACGAACACCGGGGAGCTGTTTTTT	CASSPPGTTNTGELFF
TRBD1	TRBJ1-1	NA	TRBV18	TGTGCCAGCTTGGGGACAGAGAACACTGAAGCTTTCTTT	CASLGTENTEAFF
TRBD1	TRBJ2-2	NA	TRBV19	TGTGCCAGTAAGACCGGGACAGGGGTAGCGTGGAGTAGTACCGGGGAGCTGTTTTTT	CASKTGTGVAWSSTGELFF
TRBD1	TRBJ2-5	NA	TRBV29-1	TGCAGCGTTACCGGGACAGACCAAGAGACCCAGTACTTC	CSVTGTDQETQYF
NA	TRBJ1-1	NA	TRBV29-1	TGCAGCGTTGGGGCCGGCGTTTACACTGAAGCTTTCTTT	CSVGAGVYTEAFF
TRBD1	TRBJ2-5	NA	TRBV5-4	TGTGCCAGCAGCCATGGACAGGTTCAAGAGACCCAGTACTTC	CASSHGQVQETQYF
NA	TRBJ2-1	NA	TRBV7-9	TGTGCCACCTCGCAATTGGGGGGGCCGATTAATGAGCAGTTCTTC	CATSQLGGPINEQFF